This is a list of T cell receptor beta chains from one sample in a study of response to subunit inactivated influenza vaccine. TCRdb ran MiXCR on the RT-PCR reads and lists one entry per CDR3 protein. This sample has hundreds of thousands of distinct CDR3 sequences, with about a fifth found just once. Source: PBMCs from blood, taken roughly 5 days after vaccination. These receptors were obtained from a man between 50 and 59 years old who received an inactivated influenza vaccine. Each CDR3 is given with its conserved first and last residue. A D gene is named only where the DNA matches it firmly. Size tells how often a clone was seen (once, few, many) or the class of an expanded clone, and some rows leave it out.

size	D	V	J	DNA	CDR3
few	TRBD2	TRBV15	TRBJ2-1	TGTGCCACCAGCAGTGACAGGGATTATAGCGGGAGTTTGCCGGATGAGCAGTTCTTC	CATSSDRDYSGSLPDEQFF
few	TRBD2	TRBV28	TRBJ2-7	TGTGCCAGCAGTTTCTGGCGGGGGGCCTACGAGCAGTACTTC	CASSFWRGAYEQYF
NA	NA	TRBV10-3	TRBJ2-7	TGTGCCATCAGTGGAGGAGTCGTCACCGAGCAGTACTTC	CAISGGVVTEQYF
few	NA	TRBV12-3/TRBV12-4	TRBJ1-6	TGTGCCAGCAGTTTAGGAGGGATCTATAATTCACCCCTCCACTTT	CASSLGGIYNSPLHF
NA	NA	TRBV20-1	TRBJ2-3	TGCAGTCCAGGGAACGCGTTGGGGGGCACAGATACGCAGTATTTT	CSPGNALGGTDTQYF
NA	TRBD2	TRBV10-3	TRBJ2-1	TGTGCCATCAGTTACACCGGGACTAGCGGGACTGATGAGCAGTTCTTC	CAISYTGTSGTDEQFF
few	NA	TRBV2	TRBJ2-7	TGTGCCAGCATCCATCCGCTAAAAAGGCGCGAGCAGTACTTC	CASIHPLKRREQYF
NA	NA	TRBV20-1	TRBJ1-6	TGCAGTGCGAGAGGTGCCAGGGAGGACTCACCCCTCCACTTT	CSARGAREDSPLHF
NA	NA	TRBV5-1	TRBJ2-1	TGCGCCAGCAGCTCCTCTAGCGATGTGCAGTTCTTC	CASSSSSDVQFF
NA	TRBD1	TRBV3-1	TRBJ2-7	TGTGCCAGCAGCCAGAGAGGACAGGGCGAGAAGGGGCAGTACTTC	CASSQRGQGEKGQYF
NA	NA	TRBV25-1	TRBJ1-5	TGTGCCAGCAGTTTAACGGTAAATCAGCCCCAGCATTTT	CASSLTVNQPQHF
many	NA	TRBV29-1	TRBJ2-3	TGCAGCGTTGAAGAGGAGTCCGTTACGCAGTATTTT	CSVEEESVTQYF
NA	TRBD2	TRBV20-1	TRBJ2-1	TGCAGTGCCCCATCTAGCGGGAGATTAACGTATTACAATGAGCAGTTCTTC	CSAPSSGRLTYYNEQFF
few	TRBD2	TRBV12-3/TRBV12-4	TRBJ2-1	TGTGCCAGCAGTTCCGCCACTAGCGGGGGGGGTCAGGAGCAGTTCTTC	CASSSATSGGGQEQFF
once	NA	TRBV7-2	TRBJ2-7	TGTGCCAGCAGGGATCTGGGCCGGGGGAGGTCCTACGAGCAGTACTTC	CASRDLGRGRSYEQYF
few	NA	TRBV20-1	TRBJ2-3	TGCAGTGCCGTCCGACGCGCCGAGGGGACAGATACGCAGTATTTT	CSAVRRAEGTDTQYF
few	TRBD2	TRBV20-1	TRBJ2-7	TGCAGTGCTAGACCCAGCGGGAGGGCCCTCACCTACGAGCAGTACTTC	CSARPSGRALTYEQYF
NA	NA	TRBV20-1	TRBJ1-1	TGCAGTGCAATAAAAGGGTTCACTGAAGCTTTCTTT	CSAIKGFTEAFF
many	TRBD2	TRBV12-3/TRBV12-4	TRBJ2-2	TGTGCCAGCAGTTTGCGACTAGCGTCCGGGGAGCTGTTTTTT	CASSLRLASGELFF
NA	TRBD2	TRBV11-2	TRBJ2-5	TGTGCCAGCAGCTGGACTAGTGGGCACGGCGAGACCCAGTACTTC	CASSWTSGHGETQYF
NA	NA	TRBV20-1	TRBJ1-1	TGCAGTGCTAGTGGAGGGCTGGCTGTTGAAGCTTTCTTT	CSASGGLAVEAFF
NA	NA	TRBV6-1	TRBJ1-1	TGTGCCAGCAGTCGCGACAGTTCACTAGTCATGAACACTGAAGCTTTCTTT	CASSRDSSLVMNTEAFF
NA	NA	TRBV11-2	TRBJ2-7	TGTGCCAGCAGCTCCGGAACAGCAGAGTACGAGCAGTACTTC	CASSSGTAEYEQYF
NA	TRBD2	TRBV9	TRBJ2-3	TGTGCCAGCAGCTCACTCAGCGGGGGGAGCGATACGCAGTATTTT	CASSSLSGGSDTQYF
few	TRBD2	TRBV11-1	TRBJ2-1	TGTGCCAGCAGCCCGAGGACAGCGGGGGGTGAGCAGTTCTTC	CASSPRTAGGEQFF
NA	TRBD1	TRBV6-1	TRBJ1-5	TGTGCCAGCAGTCGGGGCAGGGGGCTCGGTCAGCCCCAGCATTTT	CASSRGRGLGQPQHF
few	NA	TRBV7-2	TRBJ1-4	TGTGCCAGCAGCCACGACATCCGGGGTGCAAAACTGTTTTTT	CASSHDIRGAKLFF
NA	TRBD1	TRBV28	TRBJ2-7	TGTGCCAGCAGATACCAAGACAGGGCGCCTACGGAGCAGTACTTC	CASRYQDRAPTEQYF
many	NA	TRBV12-3/TRBV12-4	TRBJ2-1	TGTGCCAGCAGTCAAAACGTCTTCTACAATGAGCAGTTCTTC	CASSQNVFYNEQFF
NA	NA	TRBV6-6	TRBJ2-5	TGTGCCAGCAGGGAACTAGGGAAAGAGACCCAGTACTTC	CASRELGKETQYF
NA	NA	TRBV12-3/TRBV12-4	TRBJ2-7	TGTGCCAGCAGCTGGTTCGGATCCGAGCAGTACTTC	CASSWFGSEQYF
many	TRBD1	TRBV5-1	TRBJ1-1	TGCGCCACCGCAGGGGGCCCTTTGGACACTGAAGCTTTCTTT	CATAGGPLDTEAFF
NA	NA	TRBV28	TRBJ2-6	TGTGACAGCAGTTCCCCAGGGAATGGGGCCAACGTCCTGACTTTC	CDSSSPGNGANVLTF
NA	TRBD1	TRBV27	TRBJ2-5	TGTGCCAGCAGGACAGGGATGCAGACCCAGTACTTC	CASRTGMQTQYF
few	NA	TRBV12-3/TRBV12-4	TRBJ1-2	TGTGCCAGCAGTGAGGTGCCGGTCTATGGCTACACCTTC	CASSEVPVYGYTF
NA	NA	TRBV7-9	TRBJ2-4	TGTGCCAGCAGCTTAGGTCTTCAGCGCAAAAACATTCAGTACTTC	CASSLGLQRKNIQYF